The entry below gives a single TCR beta chain sequence along with its context. The data derive from a study of Ad26.COV2.S vaccination and SARS-CoV-2 variants. Described treatment: approximately 18 received Ad26.COV2.S at low or high dose, single or two shots; about 5 received placebo; per-sample allocation not given. Day 63 following the first vaccine or placebo injection was when the samples were taken. This table comes from immunoSEQ multiplex PCR, and its TCRdb copy is limited to in-frame clones, with some not included. The sample consists of about 240,000 clones, roughly 90% of them appearing once. The CDR3 extends over 13 amino acids. With 0 bases removed from V and 7 bases from J, the gap between germline ends came to 10 bases. Germline values: CDR1 MNHEY, CDR2 SVGAGI.

Here the sequenced sample was peripheral blood, taken in a trial of Ad26.COV2.S vaccine versus placebo. This sequence originates from a person aged 18-65 years who received the Ad26.COV2.S COVID-19 vaccine or a placebo. The chain combines TRBV6-5 with TRBJ2-7, with D possibly TRBD1 on 5 matching bases. CDR3 residues: CASSYSKGKEQYF. CDR3 sequence (DNA): TGTGCCAGCAGTTACTCTAAGGGGAAGGAGCAGTACTTC.